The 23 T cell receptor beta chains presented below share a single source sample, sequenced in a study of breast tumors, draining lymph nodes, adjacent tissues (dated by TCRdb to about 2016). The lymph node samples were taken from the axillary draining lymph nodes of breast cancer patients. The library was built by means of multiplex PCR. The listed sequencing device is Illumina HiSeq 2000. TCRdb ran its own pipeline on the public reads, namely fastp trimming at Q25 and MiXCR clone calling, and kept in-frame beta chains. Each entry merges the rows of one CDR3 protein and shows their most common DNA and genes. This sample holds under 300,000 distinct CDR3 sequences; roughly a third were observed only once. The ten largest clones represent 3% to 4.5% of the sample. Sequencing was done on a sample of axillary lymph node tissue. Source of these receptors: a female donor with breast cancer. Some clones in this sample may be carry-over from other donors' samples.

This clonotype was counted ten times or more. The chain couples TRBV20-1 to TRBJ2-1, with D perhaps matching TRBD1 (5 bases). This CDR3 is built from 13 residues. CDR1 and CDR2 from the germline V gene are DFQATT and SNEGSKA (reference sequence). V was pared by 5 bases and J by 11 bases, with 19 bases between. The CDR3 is CSAFHRTSGKQFF. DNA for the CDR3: TGCAGTGCTTTCCACCGGACATCTGGAAAGCAGTTCTTC.

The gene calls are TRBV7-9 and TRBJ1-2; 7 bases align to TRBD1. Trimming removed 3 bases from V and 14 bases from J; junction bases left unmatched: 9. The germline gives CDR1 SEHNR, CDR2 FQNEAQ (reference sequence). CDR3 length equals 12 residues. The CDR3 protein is CASSFSGTAHTF. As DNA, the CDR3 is TGTGCCAGCAGCTTCTCCGGGACAGCTCATACCTTC.

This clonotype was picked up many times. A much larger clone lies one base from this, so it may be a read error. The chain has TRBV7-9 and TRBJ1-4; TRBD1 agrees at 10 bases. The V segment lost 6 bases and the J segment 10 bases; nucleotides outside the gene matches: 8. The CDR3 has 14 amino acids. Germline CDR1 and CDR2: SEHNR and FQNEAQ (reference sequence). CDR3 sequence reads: CASSPGTGDGKLFF. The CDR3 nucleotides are TGTGCCAGCAGTCCTGGGACAGGGGATGGAAAACTGTTTTTT.

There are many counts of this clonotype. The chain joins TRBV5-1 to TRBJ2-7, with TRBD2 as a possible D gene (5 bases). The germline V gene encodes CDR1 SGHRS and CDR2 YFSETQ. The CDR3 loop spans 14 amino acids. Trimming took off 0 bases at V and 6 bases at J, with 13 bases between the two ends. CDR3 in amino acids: CASSLGGWGSEQYF. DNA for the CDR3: TGCGCCAGCAGCTTGGGAGGGTGGGGTAGCGAGCAGTACTTC.

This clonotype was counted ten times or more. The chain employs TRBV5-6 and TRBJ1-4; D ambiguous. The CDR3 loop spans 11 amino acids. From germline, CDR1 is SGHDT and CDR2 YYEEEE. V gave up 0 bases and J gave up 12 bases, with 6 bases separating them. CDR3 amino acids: CASSLERELFF. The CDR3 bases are TGTGCCAGCAGCTTGGAGCGGGAACTGTTTTTT.

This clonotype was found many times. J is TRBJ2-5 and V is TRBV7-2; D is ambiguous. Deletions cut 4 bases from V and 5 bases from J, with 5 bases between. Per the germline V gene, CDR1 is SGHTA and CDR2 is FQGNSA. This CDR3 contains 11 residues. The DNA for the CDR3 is TGTGCCAGCAGCTCGGTGGAGACCCAGTACTTC. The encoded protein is CASSSVETQYF. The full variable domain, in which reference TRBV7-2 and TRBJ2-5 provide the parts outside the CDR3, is GAGVSQSPSNKVTEKGKDVELRCDPISGHTALYWYRQSLGQGLEFLIYFQGNSAPDKSGLPSDRFSAERTGGSVSTLTIQRTQQEDSAVYLCASSSVETQYFGPGTRLLVL.

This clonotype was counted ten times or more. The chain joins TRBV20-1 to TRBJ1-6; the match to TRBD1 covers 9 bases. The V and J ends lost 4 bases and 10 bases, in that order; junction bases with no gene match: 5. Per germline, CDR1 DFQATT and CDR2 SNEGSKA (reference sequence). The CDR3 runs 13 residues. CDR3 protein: CSATGQGESPLHF. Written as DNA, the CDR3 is TGCAGTGCTACGGGACAGGGCGAATCACCCCTCCACTTT.

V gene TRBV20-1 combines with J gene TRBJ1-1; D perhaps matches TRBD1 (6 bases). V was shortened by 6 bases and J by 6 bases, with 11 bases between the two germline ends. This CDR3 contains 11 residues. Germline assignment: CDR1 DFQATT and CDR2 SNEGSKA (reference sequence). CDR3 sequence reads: CSAKGDSEAFF. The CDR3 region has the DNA TGCAGTGCAAAGGGGGACTCTGAAGCTTTCTTT.

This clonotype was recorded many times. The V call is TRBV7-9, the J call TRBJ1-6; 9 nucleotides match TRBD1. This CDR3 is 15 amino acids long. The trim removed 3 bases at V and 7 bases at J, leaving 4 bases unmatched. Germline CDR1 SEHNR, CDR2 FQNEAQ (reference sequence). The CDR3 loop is CASSFLQGANSPLHF. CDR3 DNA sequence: TGTGCCAGCAGCTTTTTACAGGGGGCGAATTCACCCCTCCACTTT.

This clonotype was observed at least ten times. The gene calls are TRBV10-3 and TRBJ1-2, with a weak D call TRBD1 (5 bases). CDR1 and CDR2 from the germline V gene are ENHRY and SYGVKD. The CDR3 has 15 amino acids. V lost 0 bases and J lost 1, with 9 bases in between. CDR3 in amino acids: CAISESGQVNYGYTF. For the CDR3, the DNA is TGTGCCATCAGTGAGTCGGGGCAGGTTAACTATGGCTACACCTTC.

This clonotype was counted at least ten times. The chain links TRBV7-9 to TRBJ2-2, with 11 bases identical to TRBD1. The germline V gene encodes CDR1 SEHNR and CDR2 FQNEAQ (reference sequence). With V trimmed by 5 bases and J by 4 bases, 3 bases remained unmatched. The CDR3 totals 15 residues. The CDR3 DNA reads TGTGCCAGCAGCCCCGGGACAGGGGGCACCGGGGAGCTGTTTTTT. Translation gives CASSPGTGGTGELFF.

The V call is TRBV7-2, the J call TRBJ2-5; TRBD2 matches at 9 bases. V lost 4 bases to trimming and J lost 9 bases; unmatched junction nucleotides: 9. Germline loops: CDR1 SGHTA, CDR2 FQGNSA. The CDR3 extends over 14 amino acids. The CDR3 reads CASSSAEPSGAQYF. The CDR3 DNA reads TGTGCCAGCAGCTCCGCCGAGCCTAGCGGGGCCCAGTACTTC.

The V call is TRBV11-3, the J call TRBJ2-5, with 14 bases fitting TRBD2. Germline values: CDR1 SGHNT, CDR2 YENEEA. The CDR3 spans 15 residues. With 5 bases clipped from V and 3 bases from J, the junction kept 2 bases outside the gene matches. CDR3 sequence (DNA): TGTGCCAGCAGCGAGGGACTAGCGGGAGAAGAGACCCAGTACTTC. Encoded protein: CASSEGLAGEETQYF.

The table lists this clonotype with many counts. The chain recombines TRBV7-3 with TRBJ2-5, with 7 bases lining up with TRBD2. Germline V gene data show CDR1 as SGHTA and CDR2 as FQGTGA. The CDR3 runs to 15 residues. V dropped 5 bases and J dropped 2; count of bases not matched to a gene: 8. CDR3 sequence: CASSPGRGGQETQYF. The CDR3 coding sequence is TGTGCCAGCAGCCCCGGTCGGGGAGGGCAAGAGACCCAGTACTTC. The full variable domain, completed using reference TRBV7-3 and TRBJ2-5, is GAGVSQTPSNKVTEKGKYVELRCDPISGHTALYWYRQSLGQGPEFLIYFQGTGAADDSGLPNDRFFAVRPEGSVSTLKIQRTERGDSAVYLCASSPGRGGQETQYFGPGTRLLVL.

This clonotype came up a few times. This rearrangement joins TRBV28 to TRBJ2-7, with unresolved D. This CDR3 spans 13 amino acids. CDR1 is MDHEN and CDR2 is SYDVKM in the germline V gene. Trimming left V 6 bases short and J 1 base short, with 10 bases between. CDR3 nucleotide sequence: TGTGCCAGCAGCCCCGGTAGATCCTACGAGCAGTACTTC. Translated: CASSPGRSYEQYF.

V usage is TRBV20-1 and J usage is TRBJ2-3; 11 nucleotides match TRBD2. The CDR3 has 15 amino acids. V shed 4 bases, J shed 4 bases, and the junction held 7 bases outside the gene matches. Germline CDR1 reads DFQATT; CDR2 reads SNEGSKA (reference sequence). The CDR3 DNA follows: TGCAGTGCTATCCTAGCGGGAGGAACCCCAGATACGCAGTATTTT. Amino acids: CSAILAGGTPDTQYF.

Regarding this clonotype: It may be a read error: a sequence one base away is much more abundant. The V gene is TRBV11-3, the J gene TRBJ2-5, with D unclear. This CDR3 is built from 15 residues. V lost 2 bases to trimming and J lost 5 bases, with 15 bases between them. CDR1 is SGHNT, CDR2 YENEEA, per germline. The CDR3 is CASSLQTPAIETQYF. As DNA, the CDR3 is TGTGCCAGCAGCTTACAGACGCCAGCGATCGAGACCCAGTACTTC.

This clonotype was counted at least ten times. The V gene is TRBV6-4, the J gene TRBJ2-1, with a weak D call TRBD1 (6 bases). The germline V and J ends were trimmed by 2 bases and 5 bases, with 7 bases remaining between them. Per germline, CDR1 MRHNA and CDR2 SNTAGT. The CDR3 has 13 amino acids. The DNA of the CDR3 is TGTGCCAGCAGTGACCGGGACAACAATGAGCAGTTCTTC. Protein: CASSDRDNNEQFF.

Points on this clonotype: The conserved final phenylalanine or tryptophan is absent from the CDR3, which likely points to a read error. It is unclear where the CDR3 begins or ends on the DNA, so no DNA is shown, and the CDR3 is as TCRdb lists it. This chain's CDR3 is CASWGDMSNAANY. The V and J genes are TRBV2 and TRBJ2-3; the table assigns TRBD1, which was not confirmed against the DNA. CDR1 and CDR2 from the germline V gene are SNHLY and FYNNEI. With termini counted, the CDR3 has 13 amino acids.

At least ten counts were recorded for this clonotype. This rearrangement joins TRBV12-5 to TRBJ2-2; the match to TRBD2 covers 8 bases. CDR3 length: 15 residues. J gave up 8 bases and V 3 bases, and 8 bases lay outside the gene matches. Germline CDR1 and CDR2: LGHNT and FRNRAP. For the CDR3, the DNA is TGTGCTAGTGGTTTCCGTAGCGGGATGCTGGGGGAGCTGTTTTTT. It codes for CASGFRSGMLGELFF.

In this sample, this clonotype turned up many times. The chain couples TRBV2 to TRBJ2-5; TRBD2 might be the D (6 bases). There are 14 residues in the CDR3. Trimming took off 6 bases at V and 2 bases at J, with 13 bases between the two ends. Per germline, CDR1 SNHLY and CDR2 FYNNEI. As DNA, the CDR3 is TGTGCCAGCAGGAAGGGTGGGGGGCAAGAGACCCAGTACTTC. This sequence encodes CASRKGGGQETQYF.

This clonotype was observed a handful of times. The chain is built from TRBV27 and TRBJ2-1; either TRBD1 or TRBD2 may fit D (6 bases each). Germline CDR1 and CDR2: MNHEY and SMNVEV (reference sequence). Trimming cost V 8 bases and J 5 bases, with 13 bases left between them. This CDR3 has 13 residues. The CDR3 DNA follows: TGTGCCAGCCGGGGGCTGGGGAACAATGAGCAGTTCTTC. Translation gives CASRGLGNNEQFF.

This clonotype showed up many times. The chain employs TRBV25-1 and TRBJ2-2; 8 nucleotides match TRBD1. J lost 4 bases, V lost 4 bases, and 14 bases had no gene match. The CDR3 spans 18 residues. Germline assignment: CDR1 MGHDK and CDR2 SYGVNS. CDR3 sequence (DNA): TGTGCCAGCAGTGGCCCCTCTAACAGGGGGGAAGGCACCGGGGAGCTGTTTTTT. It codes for CASSGPSNRGEGTGELFF.